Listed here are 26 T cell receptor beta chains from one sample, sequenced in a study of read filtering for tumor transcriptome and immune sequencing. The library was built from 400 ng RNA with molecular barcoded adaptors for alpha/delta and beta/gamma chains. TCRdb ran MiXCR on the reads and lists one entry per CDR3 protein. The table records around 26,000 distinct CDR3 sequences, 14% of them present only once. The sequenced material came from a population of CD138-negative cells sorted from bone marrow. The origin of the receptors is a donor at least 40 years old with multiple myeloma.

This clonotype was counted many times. The CDR3 spells CASSSEGTDEQYF. CDR3 nucleotide sequence: TGCGCCAGCAGCTCAGAGGGCACCGACGAGCAGTACTTC. The V gene is TRBV5-1, the J gene TRBJ2-7; TRBD2 might be the D (5 bases). Germline values: CDR1 SGHRS, CDR2 YFSETQ. The length of the CDR3 is 13 residues. The V and J ends lost 3 bases and 5 bases respectively, with 12 bases between them. Drawing the rest from reference TRBV5-1 and TRBJ2-7, the complete variable domain is KAGVTQTPRYLIKTRGQQVTLSCSPISGHRSVSWYQQTPGQGLQFLFEYFSETQRNKGNFPGRFSGRQFSNSRSEMNVSTLELGDSALYLCASSSEGTDEQYFGPGTRLTVT.

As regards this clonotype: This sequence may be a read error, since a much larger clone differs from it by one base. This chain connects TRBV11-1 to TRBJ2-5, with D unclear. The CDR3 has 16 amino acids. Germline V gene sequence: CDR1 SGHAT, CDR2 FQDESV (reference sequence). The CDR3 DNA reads TGTGCCAGCAGCCCACCTCCTGGTGATTACCAAGAGACCCAGCACTTC. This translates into CASSPPPGDYQETQHF.

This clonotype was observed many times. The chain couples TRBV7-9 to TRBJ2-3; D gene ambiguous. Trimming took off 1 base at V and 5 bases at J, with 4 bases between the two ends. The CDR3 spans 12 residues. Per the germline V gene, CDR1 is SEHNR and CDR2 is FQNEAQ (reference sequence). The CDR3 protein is CASSLVGDTQYF. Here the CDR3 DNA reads TGTGCCAGCAGCTTAGTCGGAGATACGCAGTATTTT.

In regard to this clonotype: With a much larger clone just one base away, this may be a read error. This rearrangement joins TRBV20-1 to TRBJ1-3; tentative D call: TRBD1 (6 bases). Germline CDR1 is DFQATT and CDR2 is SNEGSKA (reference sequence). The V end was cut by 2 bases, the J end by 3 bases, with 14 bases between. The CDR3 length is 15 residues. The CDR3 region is CSARKGQSFGNTIYF. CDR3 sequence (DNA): TGCAGTGCTAGAAAAGGACAGTCCTTTGGAAACACCATATATTTT.

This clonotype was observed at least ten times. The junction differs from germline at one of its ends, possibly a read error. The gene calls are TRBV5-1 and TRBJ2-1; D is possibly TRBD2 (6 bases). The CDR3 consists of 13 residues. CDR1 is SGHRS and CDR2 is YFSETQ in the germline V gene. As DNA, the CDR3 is TGCGCCAGCAGCTTTGGTACTAGCAATGATCAGTTCTTC. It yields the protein CASSFGTSNDQFF. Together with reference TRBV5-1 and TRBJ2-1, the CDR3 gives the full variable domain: KAGVTQTPRYLIKTRGQQVTLSCSPISGHRSVSWYQQTPGQGLQFLFEYFSETQRNKGNFPGRFSGRQFSNSRSEMNVSTLELGDSALYLCASSFGTSNDQFFGPGTRLTVL.

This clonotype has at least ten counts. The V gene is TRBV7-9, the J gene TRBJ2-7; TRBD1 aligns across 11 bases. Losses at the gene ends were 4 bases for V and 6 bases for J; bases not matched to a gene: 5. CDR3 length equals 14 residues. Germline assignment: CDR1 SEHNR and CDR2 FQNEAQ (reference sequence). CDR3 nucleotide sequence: TGTGCCAGCAGCTCCCCCGGGACAGGGGGCGAGCAGTACTTC. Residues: CASSSPGTGGEQYF.

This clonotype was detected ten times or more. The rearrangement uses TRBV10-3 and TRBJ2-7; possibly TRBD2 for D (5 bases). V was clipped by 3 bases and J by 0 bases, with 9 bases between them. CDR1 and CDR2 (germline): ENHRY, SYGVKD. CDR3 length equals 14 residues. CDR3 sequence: CAISEPSGSYEQYF. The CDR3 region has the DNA TGTGCCATCAGTGAACCCAGCGGCTCCTACGAGCAGTACTTC.

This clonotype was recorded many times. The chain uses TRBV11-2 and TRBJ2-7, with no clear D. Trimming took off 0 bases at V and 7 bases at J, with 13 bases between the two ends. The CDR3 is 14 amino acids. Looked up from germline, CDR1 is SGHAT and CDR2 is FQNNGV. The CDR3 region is CASSLDLMTTEQYF. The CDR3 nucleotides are TGTGCCAGCAGCTTAGATCTCATGACCACGGAGCAGTACTTC.

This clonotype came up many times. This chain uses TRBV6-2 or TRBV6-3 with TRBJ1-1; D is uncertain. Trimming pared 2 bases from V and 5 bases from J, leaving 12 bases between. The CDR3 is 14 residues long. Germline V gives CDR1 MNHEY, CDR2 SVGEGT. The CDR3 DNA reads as TGTGCCAGCAGTTACGCAAGGGTAGGGACTGAAGCTTTCTTT. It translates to CASSYARVGTEAFF.

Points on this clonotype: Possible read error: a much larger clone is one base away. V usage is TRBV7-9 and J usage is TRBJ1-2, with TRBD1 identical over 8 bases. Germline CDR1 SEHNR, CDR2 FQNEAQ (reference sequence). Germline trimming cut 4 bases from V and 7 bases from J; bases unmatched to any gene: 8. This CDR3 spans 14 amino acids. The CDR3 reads CASSSQAGGLGYTF. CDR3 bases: TGTGCCAGCAGCTCCCAGGCAGGGGGCCTTGGCTACACCTTC. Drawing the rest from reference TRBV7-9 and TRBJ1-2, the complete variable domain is DTGVSQNPRHKITKRGQNVTFRCDPISEHNRLYWYRQTLGQGPEFLTYFQNEAQLEKSRLLSDRFSAERPKGSFSTLEIQRTEQGDSAMYLCASSSQAGGLGYTFGSGTRLTVV.

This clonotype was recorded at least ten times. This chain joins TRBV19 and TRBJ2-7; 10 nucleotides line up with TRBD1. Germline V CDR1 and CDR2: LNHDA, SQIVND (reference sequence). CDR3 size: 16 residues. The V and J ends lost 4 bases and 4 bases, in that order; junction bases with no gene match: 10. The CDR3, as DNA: TGTGCCAGTAGTAGCCCCACTCGGACAGGGGGTTACGAGCAGTACTTC. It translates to CASSSPTRTGGYEQYF.

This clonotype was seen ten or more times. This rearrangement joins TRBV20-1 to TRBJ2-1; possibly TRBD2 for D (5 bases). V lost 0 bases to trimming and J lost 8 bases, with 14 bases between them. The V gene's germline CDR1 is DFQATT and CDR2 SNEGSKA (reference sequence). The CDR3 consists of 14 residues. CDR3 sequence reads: CSAREGFSGDEQFF. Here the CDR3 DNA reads TGCAGTGCTAGAGAAGGATTTTCCGGGGATGAGCAGTTCTTC.

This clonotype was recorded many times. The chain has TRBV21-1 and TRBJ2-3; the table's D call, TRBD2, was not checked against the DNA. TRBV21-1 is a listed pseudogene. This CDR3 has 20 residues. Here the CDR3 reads CASSSIGPQAGGRSTDTQYF. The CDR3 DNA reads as TGTGCCAGCAGCTCCATAGGTCCGCAAGCGGGAGGGCGAAGCACAGATACGCAGTATTTT.

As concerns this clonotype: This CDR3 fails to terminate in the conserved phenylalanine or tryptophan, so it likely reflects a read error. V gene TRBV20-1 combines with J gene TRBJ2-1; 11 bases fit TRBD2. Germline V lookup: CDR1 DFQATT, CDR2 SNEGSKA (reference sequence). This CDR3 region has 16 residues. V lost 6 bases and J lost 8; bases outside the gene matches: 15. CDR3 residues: CSASPGLAGGTHEQFL. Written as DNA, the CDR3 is TGCAGTGCCTCCCCTGGCCTAGCGGGAGGTACCCATGAGCAGTTCCTC.

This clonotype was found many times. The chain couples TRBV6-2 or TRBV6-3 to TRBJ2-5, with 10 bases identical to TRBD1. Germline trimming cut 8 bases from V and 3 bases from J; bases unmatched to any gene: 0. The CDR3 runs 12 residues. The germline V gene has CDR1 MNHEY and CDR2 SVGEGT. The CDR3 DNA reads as TGTGCCAGCGGACAGGGGGAAGAGACCCAGTACTTC. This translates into CASGQGEETQYF.

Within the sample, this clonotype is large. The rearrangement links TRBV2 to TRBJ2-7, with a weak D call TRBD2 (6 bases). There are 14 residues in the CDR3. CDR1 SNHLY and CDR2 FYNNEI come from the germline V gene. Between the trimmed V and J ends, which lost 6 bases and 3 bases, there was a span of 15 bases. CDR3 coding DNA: TGTGCCAGCAGATACGGGACTCAGAACTACGAGCAGTACTTC. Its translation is CASRYGTQNYEQYF.

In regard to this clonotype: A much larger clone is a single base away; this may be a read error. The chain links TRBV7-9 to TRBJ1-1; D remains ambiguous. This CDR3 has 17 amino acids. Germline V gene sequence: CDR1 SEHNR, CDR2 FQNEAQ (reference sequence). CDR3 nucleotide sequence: TGTGCCAGCAGCTTAAAAATCGAGGGTAGGGTGAACACTGTAGCTTTCTTT. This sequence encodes CASSLKIEGRVNTVAFF.

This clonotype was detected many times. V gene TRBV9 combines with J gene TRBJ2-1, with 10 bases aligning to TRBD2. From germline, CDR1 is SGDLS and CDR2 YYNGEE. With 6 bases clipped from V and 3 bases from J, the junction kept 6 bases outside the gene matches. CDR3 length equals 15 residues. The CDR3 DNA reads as TGTGCCAGCACGCCGGGACTAGCGAGCTACAATGAGCAGTTCTTC. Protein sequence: CASTPGLASYNEQFF.

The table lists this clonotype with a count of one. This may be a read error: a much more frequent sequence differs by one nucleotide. The CDR3 sequence is CASGFRHRQETQYF. The DNA for the CDR3 is TGTGCCAGCGGCTTTCGACATAGACAAGAGACCCAGTACTTC. The chain is built from TRBV21-1 and TRBJ2-5. TRBV21-1 is assigned pseudogene status. The CDR3 has 14 residues.

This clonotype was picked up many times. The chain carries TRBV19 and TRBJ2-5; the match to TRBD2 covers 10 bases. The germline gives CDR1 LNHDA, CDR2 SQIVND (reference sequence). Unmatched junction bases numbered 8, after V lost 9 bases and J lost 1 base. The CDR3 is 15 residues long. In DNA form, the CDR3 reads TGTGCCAGCAGCTTGGGACTAGCGATCCAAGAGACCCAGTACTTC. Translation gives CASSLGLAIQETQYF.

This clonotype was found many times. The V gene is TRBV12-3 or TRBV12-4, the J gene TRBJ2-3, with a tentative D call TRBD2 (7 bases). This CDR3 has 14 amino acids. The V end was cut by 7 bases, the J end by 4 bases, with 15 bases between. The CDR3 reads CASILGGQADTQYF. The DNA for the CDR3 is TGTGCCAGCATCCTGGGGGGGCAGGCAGATACGCAGTATTTT.

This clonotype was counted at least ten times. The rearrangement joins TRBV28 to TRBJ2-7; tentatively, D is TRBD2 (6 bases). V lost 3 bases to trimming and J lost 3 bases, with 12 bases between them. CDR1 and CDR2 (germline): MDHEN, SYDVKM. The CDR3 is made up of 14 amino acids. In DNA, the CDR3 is TGTGCCAGCAGTTTTTCCCTGGGGGGCTACGAGCAGTACTTC. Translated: CASSFSLGGYEQYF.

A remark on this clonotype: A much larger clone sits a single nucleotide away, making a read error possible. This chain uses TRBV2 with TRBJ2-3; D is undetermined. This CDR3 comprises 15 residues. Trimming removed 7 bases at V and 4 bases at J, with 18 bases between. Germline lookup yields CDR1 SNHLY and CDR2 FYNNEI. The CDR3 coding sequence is TGTGCCAGCATCCAAGAAGGATCCGTCTCAGATACGCAGTATTTT. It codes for CASIQEGSVSDTQYF.

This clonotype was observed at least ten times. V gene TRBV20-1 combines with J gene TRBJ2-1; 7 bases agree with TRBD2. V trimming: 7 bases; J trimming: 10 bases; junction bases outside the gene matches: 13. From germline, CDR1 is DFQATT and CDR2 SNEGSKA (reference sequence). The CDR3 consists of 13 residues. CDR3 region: CSVWASGGGEQFF. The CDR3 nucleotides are TGCAGTGTATGGGCTAGCGGAGGTGGGGAGCAGTTCTTC.

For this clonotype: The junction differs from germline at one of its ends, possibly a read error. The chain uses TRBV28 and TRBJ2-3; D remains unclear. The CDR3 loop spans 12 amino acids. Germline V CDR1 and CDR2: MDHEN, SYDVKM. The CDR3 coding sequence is TGTGCCACCAGTTCCCAGGAAGATACGCAGTATTTT. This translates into CATSSQEDTQYF.

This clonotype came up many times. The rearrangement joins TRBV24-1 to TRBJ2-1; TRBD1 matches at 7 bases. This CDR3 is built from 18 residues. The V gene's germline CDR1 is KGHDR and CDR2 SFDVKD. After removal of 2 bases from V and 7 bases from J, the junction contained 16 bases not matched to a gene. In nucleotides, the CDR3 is TGTGCCACCAGTGATTCCGCGGACCGGGACAGAGCCTTTAATGAGCAGTTCTTC. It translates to CATSDSADRDRAFNEQFF.